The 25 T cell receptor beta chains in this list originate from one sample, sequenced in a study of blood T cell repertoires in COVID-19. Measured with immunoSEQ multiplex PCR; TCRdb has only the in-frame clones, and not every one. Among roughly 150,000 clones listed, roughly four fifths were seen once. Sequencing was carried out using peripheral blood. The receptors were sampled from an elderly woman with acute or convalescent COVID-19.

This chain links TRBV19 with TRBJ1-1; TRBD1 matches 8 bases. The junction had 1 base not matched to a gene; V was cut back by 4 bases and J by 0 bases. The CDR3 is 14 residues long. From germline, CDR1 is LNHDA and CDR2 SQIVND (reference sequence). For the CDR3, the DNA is TGTGCCAGTAGTAAGGGACAGGTGAACACTGAAGCTTTCTTT. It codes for CASSKGQVNTEAFF.

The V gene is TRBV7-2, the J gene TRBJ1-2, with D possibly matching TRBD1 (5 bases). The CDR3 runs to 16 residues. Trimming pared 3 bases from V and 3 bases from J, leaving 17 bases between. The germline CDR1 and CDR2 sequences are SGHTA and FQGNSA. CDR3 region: CASSFGIAGRDYGYTF. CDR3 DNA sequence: TGTGCCAGCAGCTTCGGTATCGCAGGGCGCGACTATGGCTACACCTTC.

The CDR3 protein is CASSSRPGGNYGYTF. In nucleotides, the CDR3 is TGTGCCAGCAGCTCTAGACCAGGGGGCAACTATGGCTACACCTTC. J is TRBJ1-2 and V is TRBV7-2; 8 nucleotides align to TRBD1. The CDR3 covers 15 residues. After removal of 4 bases from V and 2 bases from J, the junction contained 6 bases not matched to a gene. CDR1 SGHTA and CDR2 FQGNSA come from the germline V gene.

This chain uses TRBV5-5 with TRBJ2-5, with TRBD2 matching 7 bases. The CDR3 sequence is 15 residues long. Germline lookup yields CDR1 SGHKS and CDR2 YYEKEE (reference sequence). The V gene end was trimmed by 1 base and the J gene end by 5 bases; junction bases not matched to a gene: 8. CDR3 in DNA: TGTGCCAGCAGCTTGCGGACTAGTGGATGGGAGACCCAGTACTTC. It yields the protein CASSLRTSGWETQYF. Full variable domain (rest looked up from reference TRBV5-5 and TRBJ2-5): DAGVTQSPTHLIKTRGQQVTLRCSPISGHKSVSWYQQVLGQGPQFIFQYYEKEERGRGNFPDRFSARQFPNYSSELNVNALLLGDSALYLCASSLRTSGWETQYFGPGTRLLVL.

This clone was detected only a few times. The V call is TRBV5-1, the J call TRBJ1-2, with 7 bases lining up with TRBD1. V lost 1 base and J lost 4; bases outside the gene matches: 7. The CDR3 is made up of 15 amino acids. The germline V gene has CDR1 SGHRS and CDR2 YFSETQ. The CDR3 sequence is CASSLQPQGGYGYTF. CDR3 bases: TGCGCCAGCAGCTTGCAGCCCCAGGGGGGCTATGGCTACACCTTC.

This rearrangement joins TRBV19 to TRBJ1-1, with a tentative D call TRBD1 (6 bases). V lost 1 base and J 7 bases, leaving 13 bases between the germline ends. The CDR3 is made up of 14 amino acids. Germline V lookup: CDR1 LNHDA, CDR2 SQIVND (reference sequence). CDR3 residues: CASSIALTGYEAFF. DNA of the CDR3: TGTGCCAGTAGTATAGCCCTCACAGGGTATGAAGCTTTCTTT.

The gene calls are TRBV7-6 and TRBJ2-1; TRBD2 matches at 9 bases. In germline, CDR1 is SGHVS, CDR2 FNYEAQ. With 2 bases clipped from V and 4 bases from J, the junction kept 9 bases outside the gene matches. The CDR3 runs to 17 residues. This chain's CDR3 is CASSLKWSSGIYNEQFF. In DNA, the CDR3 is TGTGCCAGCAGCTTAAAGTGGTCTAGCGGGATATACAATGAGCAGTTCTTC.

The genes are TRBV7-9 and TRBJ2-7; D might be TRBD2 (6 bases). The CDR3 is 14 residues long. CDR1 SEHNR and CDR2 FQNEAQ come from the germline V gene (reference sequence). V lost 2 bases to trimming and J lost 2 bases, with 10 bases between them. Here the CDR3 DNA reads TGTGCCAGCAGCTTAAGCCCTAGCGCCTACGAGCAGTACTTC. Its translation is CASSLSPSAYEQYF.

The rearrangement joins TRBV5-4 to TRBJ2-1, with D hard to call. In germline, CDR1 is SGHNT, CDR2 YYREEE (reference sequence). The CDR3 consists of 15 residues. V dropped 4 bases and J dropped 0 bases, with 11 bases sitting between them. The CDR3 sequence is CASSTPASSYNEQFF. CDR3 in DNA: TGTGCCAGCAGCACCCCCGCTAGCTCCTACAATGAGCAGTTCTTC.

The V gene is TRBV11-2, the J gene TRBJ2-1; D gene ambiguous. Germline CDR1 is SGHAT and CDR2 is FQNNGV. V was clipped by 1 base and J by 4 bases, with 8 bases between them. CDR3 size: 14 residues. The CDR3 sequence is CASSLVSTYNEQFF. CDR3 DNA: TGTGCCAGCAGCTTAGTTAGCACTTACAATGAGCAGTTCTTC.

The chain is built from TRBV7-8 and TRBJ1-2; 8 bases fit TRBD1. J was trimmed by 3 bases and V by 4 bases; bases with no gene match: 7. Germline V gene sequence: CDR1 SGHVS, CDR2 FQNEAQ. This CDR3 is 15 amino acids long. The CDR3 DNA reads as TGTGCCAGCAGCTCATGGGACAGGACATACTATGGCTACACCTTC. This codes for CASSSWDRTYYGYTF.

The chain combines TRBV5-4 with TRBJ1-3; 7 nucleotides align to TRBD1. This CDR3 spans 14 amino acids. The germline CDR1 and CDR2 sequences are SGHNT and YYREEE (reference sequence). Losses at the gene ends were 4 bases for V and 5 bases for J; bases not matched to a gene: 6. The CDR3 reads CASSTGQARNTIYF. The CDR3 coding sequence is TGTGCCAGCAGCACCGGACAGGCGAGAAACACCATATATTTT.

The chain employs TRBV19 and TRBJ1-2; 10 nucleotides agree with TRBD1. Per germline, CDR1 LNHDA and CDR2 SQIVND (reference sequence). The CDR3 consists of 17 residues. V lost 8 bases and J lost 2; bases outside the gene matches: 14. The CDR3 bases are TGTGCCAGTCGATTAGGTGCCGGGACAGGGGTAAACTATGGCTACACCTTC. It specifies CASRLGAGTGVNYGYTF. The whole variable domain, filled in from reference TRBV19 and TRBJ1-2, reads DGGITQSPKYLFRKEGQNVTLSCEQNLNHDAMYWYRQDPGQGLRLIYYSQIVNDFQKGDIAEGYSVSREKKESFPLTVTSAQKNPTAFYLCASRLGAGTGVNYGYTFGSGTRLTVV.

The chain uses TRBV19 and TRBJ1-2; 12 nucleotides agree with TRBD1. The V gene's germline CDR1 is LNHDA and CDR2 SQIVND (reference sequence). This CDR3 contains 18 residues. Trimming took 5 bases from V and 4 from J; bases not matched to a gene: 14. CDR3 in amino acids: CASSASPGQGARAYGYTF. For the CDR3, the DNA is TGTGCCAGTAGTGCAAGTCCGGGACAGGGGGCGCGAGCCTATGGCTACACCTTC.

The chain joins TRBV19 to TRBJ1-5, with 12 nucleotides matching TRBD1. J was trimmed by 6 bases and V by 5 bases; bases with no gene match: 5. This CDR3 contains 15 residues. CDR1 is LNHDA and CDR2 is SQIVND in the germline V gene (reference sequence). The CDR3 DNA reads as TGTGCCAGTAGTTCGGGACAGGGGGCCACTCAGCCCCAGCATTTT. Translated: CASSSGQGATQPQHF.

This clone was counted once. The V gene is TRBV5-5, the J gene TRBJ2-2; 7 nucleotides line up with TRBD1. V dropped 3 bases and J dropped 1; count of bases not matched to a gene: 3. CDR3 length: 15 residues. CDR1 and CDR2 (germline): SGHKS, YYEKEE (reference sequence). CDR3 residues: CASSSTGLNTGELFF. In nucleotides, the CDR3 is TGTGCCAGCAGCTCGACAGGGTTGAACACCGGGGAGCTGTTTTTT.

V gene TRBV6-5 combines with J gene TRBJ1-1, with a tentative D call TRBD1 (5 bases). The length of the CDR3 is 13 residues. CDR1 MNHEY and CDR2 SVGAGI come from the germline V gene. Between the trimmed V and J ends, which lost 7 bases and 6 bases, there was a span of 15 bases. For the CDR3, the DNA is TGTGCCAGCACCACGGGGGGGTTTTCTGAAGCTTTCTTT. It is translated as CASTTGGFSEAFF.

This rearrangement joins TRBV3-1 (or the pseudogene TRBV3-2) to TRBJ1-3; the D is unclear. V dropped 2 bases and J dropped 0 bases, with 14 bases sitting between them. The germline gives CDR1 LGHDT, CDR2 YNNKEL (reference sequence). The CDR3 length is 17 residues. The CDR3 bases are TGTGCCAGCAGCCAATCGGGTGTTAGAAACTCTGGAAACACCATATATTTT. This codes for CASSQSGVRNSGNTIYF.

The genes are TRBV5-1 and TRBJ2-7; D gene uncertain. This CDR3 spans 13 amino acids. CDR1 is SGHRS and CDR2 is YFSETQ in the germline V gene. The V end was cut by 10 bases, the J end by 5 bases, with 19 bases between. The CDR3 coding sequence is TGCGCCTCCGCGTTGTCCCGTCGCGACGAGCAGTACTTC. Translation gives CASALSRRDEQYF.

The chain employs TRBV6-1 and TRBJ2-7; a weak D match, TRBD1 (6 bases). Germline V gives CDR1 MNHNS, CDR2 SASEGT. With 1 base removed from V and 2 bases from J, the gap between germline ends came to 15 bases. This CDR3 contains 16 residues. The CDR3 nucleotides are TGTGCCAGCAGTGAAGGGATACGGACAGCAACCTACGAGCAGTACTTC. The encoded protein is CASSEGIRTATYEQYF.

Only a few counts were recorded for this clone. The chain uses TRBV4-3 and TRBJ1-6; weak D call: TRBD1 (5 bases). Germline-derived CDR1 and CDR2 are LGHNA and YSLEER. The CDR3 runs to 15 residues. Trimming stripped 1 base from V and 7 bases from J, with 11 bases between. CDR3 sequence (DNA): TGCGCCAGCAGCCAAGGTCTAGGGGTGAATTCACCCCTCCACTTT. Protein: CASSQGLGVNSPLHF.

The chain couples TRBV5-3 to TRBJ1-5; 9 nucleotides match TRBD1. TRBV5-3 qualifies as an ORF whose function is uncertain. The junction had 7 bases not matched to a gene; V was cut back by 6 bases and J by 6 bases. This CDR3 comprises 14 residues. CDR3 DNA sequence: TGTGCCAGAAAAGACAGGGGGATTAGTCAGCCCCAGCATTTT. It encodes CARKDRGISQPQHF.

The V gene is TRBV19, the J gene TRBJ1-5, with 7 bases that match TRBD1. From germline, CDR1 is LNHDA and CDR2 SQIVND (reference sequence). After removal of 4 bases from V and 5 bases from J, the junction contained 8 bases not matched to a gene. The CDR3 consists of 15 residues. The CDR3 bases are TGTGCCAGTAGTACCCTTACAGGGGTAGATCAGCCCCAGCATTTT. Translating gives CASSTLTGVDQPQHF.

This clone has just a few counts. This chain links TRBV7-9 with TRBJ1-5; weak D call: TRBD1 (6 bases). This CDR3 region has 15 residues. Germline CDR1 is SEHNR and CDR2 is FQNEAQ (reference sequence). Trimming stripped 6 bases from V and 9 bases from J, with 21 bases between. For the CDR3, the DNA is TGTGCCAGCAGATCCGACAGTTTGGGAGGGGGGCCCCAGCATTTT. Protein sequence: CASRSDSLGGGPQHF.

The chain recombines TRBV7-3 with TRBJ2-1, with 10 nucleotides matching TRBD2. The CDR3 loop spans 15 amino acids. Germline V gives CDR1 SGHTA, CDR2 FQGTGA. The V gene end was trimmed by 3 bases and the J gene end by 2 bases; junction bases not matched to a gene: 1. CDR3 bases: TGTGCCAGCAGCTTCAGCGGGGGGGCCTACAATGAGCAGTTCTTC. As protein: CASSFSGGAYNEQFF.